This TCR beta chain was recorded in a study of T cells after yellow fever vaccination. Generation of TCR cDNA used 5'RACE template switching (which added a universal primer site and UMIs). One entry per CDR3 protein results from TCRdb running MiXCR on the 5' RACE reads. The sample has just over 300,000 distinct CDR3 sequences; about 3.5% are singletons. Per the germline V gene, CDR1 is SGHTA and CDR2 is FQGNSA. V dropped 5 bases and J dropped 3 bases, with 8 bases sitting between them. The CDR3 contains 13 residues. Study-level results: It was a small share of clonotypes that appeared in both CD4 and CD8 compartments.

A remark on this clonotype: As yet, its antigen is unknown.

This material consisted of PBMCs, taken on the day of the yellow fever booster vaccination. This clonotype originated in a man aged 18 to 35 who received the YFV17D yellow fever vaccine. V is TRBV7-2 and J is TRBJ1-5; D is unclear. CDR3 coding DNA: TGTGCCAGCAGCATCCAGGCCAATCAGCCCCAGCATTTT. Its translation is CASSIQANQPQHF.